A selection of T cell receptor beta chains follows, all from one sample in a study of cytomegalovirus exposure and HLA in healthy donors. The protocol was immunoSEQ multiplex PCR, while the TCRdb copy is restricted to in-frame clones and leaves out a portion. Of 90,000 to 100,000 clones in the sample, about 74% are singletons; the top ten hold 16%. The sequenced sample consisted of PBMCs. The source is a man aged 55 to 70 in good health and CMV-seropositive. Both conserved end residues are part of each CDR3. The order of the fields is clone size, J gene, V gene, D gene, CDR3 DNA, CDR3 protein. A D gene is named only where the DNA matches it firmly. Size is stated for part of the rows, as once, few or many counts, or as a class when the clone is expanded.

size: once
J: TRBJ1-2
V: TRBV7-9
D: -
DNA: TGTGCCAGCAGCCCCAGCCTAGGCGGCTACACCTTC
CDR3: CASSPSLGGYTF

size: few
J: TRBJ1-4
V: TRBV2
D: TRBD1
DNA: TGTGCCAGCAGCCGGAACAGGGGTTCAGGGGAAAAACTGTTTTTT
CDR3: CASSRNRGSGEKLFF

size: few
J: TRBJ2-7
V: TRBV27
D: -
DNA: TGTGCCAGCAGTTTGAGGGAGGACTACGAGCAGTACTTC
CDR3: CASSLREDYEQYF

size: -
J: TRBJ2-1
V: TRBV19
D: -
DNA: TGTGCCAGTAACCCCTTTCCCCCGGGGAATGAGCAGTTCTTC
CDR3: CASNPFPPGNEQFF

size: -
J: TRBJ2-1
V: TRBV11-2
D: -
DNA: TGTGCCAGCAGCTTAGGCGGCGGGGATGAGCAGTTCTTC
CDR3: CASSLGGGDEQFF

size: -
J: TRBJ2-2
V: TRBV6-5
D: -
DNA: TGTGCCAGCAGCGTCCAGGGGCCGAACACCGGGGAGCTGTTTTTT
CDR3: CASSVQGPNTGELFF

size: -
J: TRBJ2-3
V: TRBV7-8
D: -
DNA: TGTGCCAGCAGCCCTAGCGCTAGGAGTGCAGTCACAGATACGCAGTATTTT
CDR3: CASSPSARSAVTDTQYF

size: -
J: TRBJ2-5
V: TRBV2
D: TRBD2
DNA: TGTGCCAGCGGCTTAACTAGCGGGCAAGAGACCCAGTACTTC
CDR3: CASGLTSGQETQYF

size: -
J: TRBJ1-5
V: TRBV2
D: -
DNA: TGTGCCAGCAGTGAATTAACGGTTGGTCAGCCCCAGCATTTT
CDR3: CASSELTVGQPQHF

size: -
J: TRBJ2-7
V: TRBV29-1
D: -
DNA: TGCAGCGCCGGTATGGGGCAAAGCTCCTACGAGCAGTACTTC
CDR3: CSAGMGQSSYEQYF

size: -
J: TRBJ1-6
V: TRBV30
D: TRBD1
DNA: TGTGCCTGGAATATAAGACAGGGTAATTCACCCCTCCACTTT
CDR3: CAWNIRQGNSPLHF

size: once
J: TRBJ1-2
V: TRBV13
D: -
DNA: TGTGCCAGCAGCCCTGACTTCTCACAGGAGCCTGATGGGTATGGCTACACCTTC
CDR3: CASSPDFSQEPDGYGYTF

size: once
J: TRBJ1-1
V: TRBV5-5
D: -
DNA: TGTGCCAGCAGCATAACAGGGAGTCCCACTGAAGCTTTCTTT
CDR3: CASSITGSPTEAFF

size: -
J: TRBJ2-3
V: TRBV7-3
D: TRBD2
DNA: TGTGCCAGCAGCCCCTCGGGAGGGTACCCAGATACGCAGTATTTT
CDR3: CASSPSGGYPDTQYF

size: -
J: TRBJ1-5
V: TRBV7-9
D: -
DNA: TGTGCCAGCAGCCAGAGGGGGGGGGATCAGCCCCAGCATTTT
CDR3: CASSQRGGDQPQHF

size: -
J: TRBJ1-6
V: TRBV28
D: TRBD1
DNA: TGTGCCAGCGTACCCGGGACAGTTAATTCACCCCTCCACTTT
CDR3: CASVPGTVNSPLHF

size: -
J: TRBJ1-6
V: TRBV19
D: -
DNA: TGTGCCAGTAGTACCCCCCCCAAGGGGGCCTATAATTCACCCCTCCACTTT
CDR3: CASSTPPKGAYNSPLHF

size: -
J: TRBJ2-2
V: TRBV5-1
D: -
DNA: TGCGCCAGCAGCTTGGGGGCAGGGGATACGACCGGGGAGCTGTTTTTT
CDR3: CASSLGAGDTTGELFF

size: -
J: TRBJ2-5
V: TRBV11-2
D: TRBD2
DNA: TGTGCCAGCAGCTTAGCTACAGCGGGGGGGCTAGAGACCCAGTACTTC
CDR3: CASSLATAGGLETQYF

size: -
J: TRBJ2-2
V: TRBV6-6
D: -
DNA: TGTGCCAGCAGTCCCGACACCGGGGAGCTGTTTTTT
CDR3: CASSPDTGELFF

size: -
J: TRBJ2-3
V: TRBV5-4
D: TRBD2
DNA: TGTGCCAGCAGCTCAGGGACTAGCGGGACCACAGATACGCAGTATTTT
CDR3: CASSSGTSGTTDTQYF

size: -
J: TRBJ2-3
V: TRBV7-6
D: TRBD2
DNA: TGTGCCAGCACGGGTAGCGGGGGGGCACCGGCAGATACGCAGTATTTT
CDR3: CASTGSGGAPADTQYF

size: -
J: TRBJ2-7
V: TRBV5-1
D: TRBD1
DNA: TGCGCCAGCAGCACCTCCGGGACAGGTGCTTGGGACTTC
CDR3: CASSTSGTGAWDF

size: -
J: TRBJ2-5
V: TRBV10-1
D: -
DNA: TGCGCCAGCAGTGACAACACAATAGAGACCCAGTACTTC
CDR3: CASSDNTIETQYF

size: -
J: TRBJ2-5
V: TRBV10-3
D: -
DNA: TGTGCCATCAGTGAGTCCCAGGGGCAGGAGACCCAGTACTTC
CDR3: CAISESQGQETQYF

size: -
J: TRBJ1-2
V: TRBV2
D: -
DNA: TGTGCCAGCAGTACCCAGGGCCTGGGGTCCTATGGCTACACCTTC
CDR3: CASSTQGLGSYGYTF

size: -
J: TRBJ2-7
V: TRBV6-1
D: TRBD1
DNA: TGTGCCAGCAGCGAGACAGGGACCCTCTACGAGCAGTACTTC
CDR3: CASSETGTLYEQYF

size: -
J: TRBJ2-5
V: TRBV11-2
D: TRBD2
DNA: TGTGCCAGCAGCCGCGGGACTAGCGGGACCAAGACCCAGTACTTC
CDR3: CASSRGTSGTKTQYF

size: -
J: TRBJ1-4
V: TRBV7-9
D: -
DNA: TGTGCCAGCAGCTTTTCAGCGGAAAAACTGTTTTTT
CDR3: CASSFSAEKLFF

size: -
J: TRBJ1-5
V: TRBV6-5
D: TRBD1
DNA: TGTGCCAGCAGTTACGCAACAGGGGGCGCCGGACAGCCCCAGCATTTT
CDR3: CASSYATGGAGQPQHF